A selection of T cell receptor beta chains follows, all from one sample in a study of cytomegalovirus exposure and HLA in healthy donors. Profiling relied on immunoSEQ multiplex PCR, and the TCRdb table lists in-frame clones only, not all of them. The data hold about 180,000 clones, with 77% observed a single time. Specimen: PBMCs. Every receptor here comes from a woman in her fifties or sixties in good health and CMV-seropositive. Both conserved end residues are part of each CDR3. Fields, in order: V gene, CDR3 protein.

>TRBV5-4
CASSSGRFSYNEQFF
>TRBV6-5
CASRLAGVYNEQFF
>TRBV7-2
CASSPRLWTSGKKGEQYF
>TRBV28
CASAHKQGAGETQYF
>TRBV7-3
CASSLGLRDTQYF
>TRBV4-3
CAGDTGTERYEQYF
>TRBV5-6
CASSLYRENIQYF
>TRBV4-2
CASSPTRDTAIYGYTF
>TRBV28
CASSFLGQGYNEQFF
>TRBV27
CASSQDIREQYF
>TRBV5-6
CASSFGLASDTQYF
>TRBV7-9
CASSSSMNTEAFF
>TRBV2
CASSEASYSPLHF
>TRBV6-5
CATLRQGSGKTQYF
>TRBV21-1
CASSKVRRPTQPSVNTEAFF
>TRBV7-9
CASSWFVDSRRGEQYF
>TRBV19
CASSIDSGGTGANGLTF
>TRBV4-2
CASSQEQGLGGTNSPLHF
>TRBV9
CASKNIVGTGGNEQFF
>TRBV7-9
CASSLTGPDPEAFF
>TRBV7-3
CASGNRVHF
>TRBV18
CASSPRTEETQYF
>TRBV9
CASNRLDRGYSGANVLTF
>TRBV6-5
CASSYLGGLYNEQFF
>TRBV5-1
CASSLAGEMQYF
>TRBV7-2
CASSRDLKGETNEKLFF
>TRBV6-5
CASTRTGNSPLHF